The sequence of this T cell receptor (beta chain) was determined in a study of T cells after yellow fever vaccination. Findings and caveats of the study: The study found a weaker secondary response that peaked faster, day 5 versus 15.

The CDR3 contains 15 residues. Unmatched junction bases numbered 4, after V lost 4 bases and J lost 7 bases. The germline V gene encodes CDR1 MNHEY and CDR2 SVGEGT. TCRdb reprocessed the 5' RACE reads via MiXCR and lists one record per CDR3 protein. The sample lists approximately 550,000 distinct CDR3 sequences, over 15% occurring once. Remarks on this clonotype: What it binds is unknown.

The V and J genes are TRBV6-2 or TRBV6-3 and TRBJ1-6; 10 bases map to TRBD1. The source is a man aged 30 to 39 who received the YFV17D yellow fever vaccine. The source material was PBMCs, sampled 15 days after the yellow fever booster vaccination. CDR3 coding DNA: TGTGCCAGCAGTTCACCGGGACAGGGGAATTCACCCCTCCACTTT. This encodes CASSSPGQGNSPLHF.